The 3 T cell receptor beta chains below all came from one sample that was sequenced in a study of blood T cells in healthy people across ages. The second PCR ran about 6 to 12 cycles with a sample-barcoded 5' primer and J-beta primers. TCRdb fed the 5' RACE reads into MiXCR, producing one record per CDR3 protein. The table records nearly 800,000 distinct CDR3 sequences, around a quarter of them present only once. These data also featured in a second study, about T cells of mothers and their children.

Material: blood. The receptors were sampled from a boy younger than 18 in good health.

The chain has TRBV18 and TRBJ2-5; D might be TRBD1 or TRBD2, each matching 5 bases. The CDR3 contains 16 residues. Germline V gene sequence: CDR1 KGHSH, CDR2 LQKENI. V was shortened by 4 bases and J by 5 bases, with 20 bases between the two germline ends. CDR3 DNA sequence: TGTGCCAGCTCACAAAATGCAGGGCCGCCGGGGGAGACCCAGTACTTC. Translation: CASSQNAGPPGETQYF.

A word on this clonotype: One junction end does not reproduce the germline sequence, and a read error may be involved. The genes are TRBV14 and TRBJ1-1; D is undetermined. CDR3 length equals 13 residues. Germline CDR1 SGHDN, CDR2 FVKESK. The CDR3 sequence: CASKYSPNTEAFF. CDR3 nucleotide sequence: TGTGCCAGCAAATATAGTCCGAACACCGAAGCTTTCTTT.

This clonotype was picked up a small number of times. The chain uses TRBV7-6 and TRBJ1-2, with D perhaps matching TRBD1 (6 bases). The CDR3 has 15 amino acids. CDR1 and CDR2 from the germline V gene are SGHVS and FNYEAQ. Trimming removed 1 base from V and 5 bases from J, with 14 bases in between. CDR3 sequence reads: CASSLVPGGEYGYTF. In DNA form, the CDR3 reads TGTGCCAGCAGCTTAGTCCCTGGGGGCGAATATGGCTACACCTTC.